These 22 T cell receptor beta chains originate from one sample sequenced in a study of T cell clones after liver transplantation. Only in-frame clones appear in the TCRdb table, and some are missing; sequencing was by immunoSEQ multiplex PCR. The table shows around 110,000 clones, with about nine tenths occurring only once. This specimen consisted of CD4+ T cells from blood, obtained 12 months after liver transplant. The receptors shown here come from a human patient who received a liver transplant. Some T cells may originate from the graft donor.

J is TRBJ1-3 and V is TRBV2; D possibly corresponds to TRBD1 (6 bases). This CDR3 comprises 15 residues. Trimming cost V 9 bases and J 0 bases, with 15 bases left between them. Germline CDR1 reads SNHLY; CDR2 reads FYNNEI. This chain's CDR3 is CASRGTTLSGNTIYF. The DNA for the CDR3 is TGTGCCAGTCGTGGGACAACACTCTCTGGAAACACCATATATTTT.

The chain joins TRBV11-3 to TRBJ2-6; D call uncertain. Between the trimmed V and J ends, which lost 2 bases and 0 bases, there was a span of 5 bases. In germline, CDR1 is SGHNT, CDR2 YENEEA. The length of the CDR3 is 15 residues. The DNA of the CDR3 is TGTGCCAGCAGCTTAATGGGCTCTGGGGCCAACGTCCTGACTTTC. Its protein is CASSLMGSGANVLTF.

The rearrangement uses TRBV10-2 and TRBJ2-1; D not resolved. The CDR3 is made up of 13 amino acids. The germline V and J ends were trimmed by 5 bases and 10 bases, with 15 bases remaining between them. Germline V gives CDR1 WSHSY, CDR2 SAAADI. The CDR3 is CASSPGLLGEQFF. In nucleotides, the CDR3 is TGCGCCAGCAGTCCCGGGCTCCTGGGGGAGCAGTTCTTC.

This rearrangement joins TRBV10-3 to TRBJ2-3; 11 bases match TRBD2. The CDR3 has 16 residues. CDR1 ENHRY and CDR2 SYGVKD come from the germline V gene. The V gene end was trimmed by 3 bases and the J gene end by 2 bases; junction bases not matched to a gene: 4. CDR3 sequence (DNA): TGTGCCATCAGTGAAGGACTAGCGGGTTTCACAGATACGCAGTATTTT. Protein: CAISEGLAGFTDTQYF.

The chain recombines TRBV19 with TRBJ1-5, with 9 bases matching TRBD1. This CDR3 contains 16 residues. V lost 7 bases to trimming and J lost 2 bases; unmatched junction nucleotides: 9. The germline CDR1 and CDR2 sequences are LNHDA and SQIVND (reference sequence). The CDR3 here is CASTGDRVAGNQPQHF. DNA for the CDR3: TGTGCCAGTACGGGGGACAGGGTAGCGGGCAATCAGCCCCAGCATTTT.

V is TRBV6-1 and J is TRBJ2-7, with 11 bases identical to TRBD1. This CDR3 comprises 15 residues. Germline CDR1 and CDR2: MNHNS and SASEGT. V was pared by 3 bases and J by 2 bases, with 3 bases of the junction left unmatched. CDR3 bases: TGTGCCAGCAGTGACAGGACAGGGGGCGCCTACGAGCAGTACTTC. It specifies CASSDRTGGAYEQYF.

The chain is built from TRBV7-9 and TRBJ1-5; possibly TRBD1 for D (6 bases). CDR3 length: 14 residues. With 4 bases removed from V and 4 bases from J, the gap between germline ends came to 11 bases. Germline V gene data show CDR1 as SEHNR and CDR2 as FQNEAQ (reference sequence). The CDR3 loop is CASSSTGQNQPQHF. CDR3 coding DNA: TGTGCCAGCAGCTCCACAGGGCAGAATCAGCCCCAGCATTTT.

The rearrangement uses TRBV5-1 and TRBJ2-1; tentative D call: TRBD2 (6 bases). CDR1 and CDR2 from the germline V gene are SGHRS and YFSETQ. Trimming took 7 bases from V and 8 from J, leaving 16 bases between them. The CDR3 is 13 amino acids. The CDR3 coding sequence is TGCGCCAGCGCCAAGAGGGCTAGCGATGAGCAGTTCTTC. Residues: CASAKRASDEQFF. Filled out from reference TRBV5-1 and TRBJ2-1, the complete variable domain reads KAGVTQTPRYLIKTRGQQVTLSCSPISGHRSVSWYQQTPGQGLQFLFEYFSETQRNKGNFPGRFSGRQFSNSRSEMNVSTLELGDSALYLCASAKRASDEQFFGPGTRLTVL.

CDR3: CASSEDTGAFKEKLFF. CDR3 DNA: TGTGCCAGCAGTGAAGATACGGGGGCGTTTAAAGAAAAACTGTTTTTT. The chain couples TRBV2 to TRBJ1-4, with D maybe TRBD1 (6 bases). The CDR3 totals 16 residues. From germline, CDR1 is SNHLY and CDR2 FYNNEI. Trimming cost V 1 base and J 8 bases, with 17 bases left between them.

The chain couples TRBV7-2 to TRBJ2-3, with 11 bases matching TRBD2. CDR1 is SGHTA, CDR2 FQGNSA, per germline. This CDR3 has 16 amino acids. The V gene end was trimmed by 4 bases and the J gene end by 5 bases; junction bases not matched to a gene: 8. CDR3 sequence (DNA): TGTGCCAGCAGCTCCCTTAGCGGGAGGGCCTTAGATACGCAGTATTTT. Translated: CASSSLSGRALDTQYF. Filled out from reference TRBV7-2 and TRBJ2-3, the complete variable domain reads GAGVSQSPSNKVTEKGKDVELRCDPISGHTALYWYRQSLGQGLEFLIYFQGNSAPDKSGLPSDRFSAERTGGSVSTLTIQRTQQEDSAVYLCASSSLSGRALDTQYFGPGTRLTVL.

In this sample, this clone turned up once. J is TRBJ2-7 and V is TRBV7-9, with D possibly being TRBD1 (6 bases). The V and J ends lost 3 bases and 6 bases respectively, with 9 bases between them. The germline gives CDR1 SEHNR, CDR2 FQNEAQ (reference sequence). The CDR3 is 12 amino acids. The CDR3, as DNA: TGTGCCAGCAGCTTTATACAGGGCGAGCAGTACTTC. This encodes CASSFIQGEQYF.

This rearrangement joins TRBV5-3 to TRBJ2-5, with TRBD2 identical over 8 bases. TRBV5-3 is labeled an ORF, and its function is uncertain. The J segment lost 3 bases and the V segment lost 4 bases, leaving 8 bases of the junction unmatched. This CDR3 region has 15 residues. CDR3 protein: CARSVAGNQEETQYF. CDR3 nucleotides: TGTGCCAGAAGCGTAGCGGGAAATCAGGAAGAGACCCAGTACTTC.

This rearrangement joins TRBV7-9 to TRBJ2-1; 7 bases agree with TRBD1. Germline V gives CDR1 SEHNR, CDR2 FQNEAQ (reference sequence). CDR3 length: 15 residues. With 1 base clipped from V and 2 bases from J, the junction kept 2 bases outside the gene matches. The CDR3 DNA sequence: TGTGCCAGCAGCTTAGGACAGGGTACCTACAATGAGCAGTTCTTC. Translated: CASSLGQGTYNEQFF.

This chain joins TRBV28 and TRBJ2-2; no clear D gene. The CDR3 runs to 14 residues. Germline V gives CDR1 MDHEN, CDR2 SYDVKM. Trimming pared 8 bases from V and 3 bases from J, leaving 13 bases between. The CDR3 nucleotides read TGTGCCAGCCTAACCGGCTTCGACACCGGGGAGCTGTTTTTT. This translates into CASLTGFDTGELFF. The complete variable domain, with remaining parts taken from reference TRBV28 and TRBJ2-2, reads DVKVTQSSRYLVKRTGEKVFLECVQDMDHENMFWYRQDPGLGLRLIYFSYDVKMKEKGDIPEGYSVSREKKERFSLILESASTNQTSMYLCASLTGFDTGELFFGEGSRLTVL.

V usage is TRBV7-9 and J usage is TRBJ1-1; possible D gene TRBD1, 6 bases. The CDR3 loop spans 13 amino acids. Germline-derived CDR1 and CDR2 are SEHNR and FQNEAQ (reference sequence). V lost 4 bases and J 4 bases, leaving 10 bases between the germline ends. CDR3 sequence reads: CASSSTGPTEAFF. The DNA for the CDR3 is TGTGCCAGCAGCTCAACAGGGCCCACTGAAGCTTTCTTT.

The chain uses TRBV5-1 and TRBJ1-1; D perhaps matches TRBD1 (6 bases). Germline V lookup: CDR1 SGHRS, CDR2 YFSETQ. The CDR3 is 15 amino acids. V lost 4 bases to trimming and J lost 1 base, with 14 bases between them. The CDR3 spells CASSTTGRPNTEAFF. DNA of the CDR3: TGCGCCAGCAGCACAACAGGGAGGCCGAACACTGAAGCTTTCTTT.

This chain uses TRBV2 with TRBJ2-6; 11 nucleotides align to TRBD1. This CDR3 contains 18 residues. Germline V gene data show CDR1 as SNHLY and CDR2 as FYNNEI. V shed 4 bases, J shed 0 bases, and the junction held 5 bases outside the gene matches. The CDR3 DNA is TGTGCCAGCAGTGCCTGGACAGGGGGCTTCTCTGGGGCCAACGTCCTGACTTTC. It yields the protein CASSAWTGGFSGANVLTF.

The chain is built from TRBV10-3 and TRBJ1-1; the D is unclear. Looked up from germline, CDR1 is ENHRY and CDR2 is SYGVKD. The CDR3 runs to 16 residues. V shed 3 bases and J shed 1 base, with 15 bases lying between them. CDR3 sequence (DNA): TGTGCCATCAGTGAAGGCCCGGGGTCCGGGAACACTGAAGCTTTCTTT. It specifies CAISEGPGSGNTEAFF.

The chain employs TRBV30 and TRBJ1-1, with D possibly TRBD1 on 5 matching bases. This CDR3 comprises 11 residues. The V and J ends lost 1 base and 10 bases respectively, with 10 bases between them. Germline V gene sequence: CDR1 GTSNPN, CDR2 SVGIG (reference sequence). DNA for the CDR3: TGTGCCTGGAGTGCGGGGAGGGGAGCTTTCTTT. Its translation: CAWSAGRGAFF.

This chain links TRBV5-4 with TRBJ2-7; 9 bases line up with TRBD2. CDR1 and CDR2 (germline): SGHNT, YYREEE (reference sequence). Trimming took 4 bases from V and 1 from J; bases not matched to a gene: 6. This CDR3 spans 15 amino acids. This CDR3 is CASSTLAGSSYEQYF. The CDR3 DNA reads TGTGCCAGCAGCACACTAGCGGGCAGTTCCTACGAGCAGTACTTC.

This clone was seen a single time. The V and J genes are TRBV7-3 and TRBJ2-2, with 8 nucleotides matching TRBD2. There are 16 residues in the CDR3. Germline CDR1 reads SGHTA; CDR2 reads FQGTGA. Trimming took 2 bases from V and 8 from J; bases not matched to a gene: 10. The CDR3 nucleotides are TGTGCCAGCAGCTTAGTAGCGAGCGCGGGAGGTGGGGAGCTGTTTTTT. Its protein is CASSLVASAGGGELFF.

The V gene is TRBV6-6, the J gene TRBJ2-7, with TRBD2 identical over 9 bases. Germline assignment: CDR1 MNHNY and CDR2 SVGAGI (reference sequence). This CDR3 comprises 15 residues. V lost 0 bases to trimming and J lost 3 bases; unmatched junction nucleotides: 3. The CDR3 DNA sequence: TGTGCCAGCAGTTACTCTAGCGGGAGTGGCTACGAGCAGTACTTC. Its protein product is CASSYSSGSGYEQYF.